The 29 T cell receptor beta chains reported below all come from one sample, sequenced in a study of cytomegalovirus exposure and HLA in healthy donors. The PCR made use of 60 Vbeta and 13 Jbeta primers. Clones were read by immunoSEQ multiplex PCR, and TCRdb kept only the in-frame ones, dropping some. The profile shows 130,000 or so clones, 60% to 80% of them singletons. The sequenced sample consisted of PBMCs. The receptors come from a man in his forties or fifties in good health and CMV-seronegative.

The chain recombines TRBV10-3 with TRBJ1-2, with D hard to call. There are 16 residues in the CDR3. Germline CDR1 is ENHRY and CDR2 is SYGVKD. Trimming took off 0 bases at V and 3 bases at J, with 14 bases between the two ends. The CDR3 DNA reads TGTGCCATCAGTGAGTCTAGAGATTCCATGGACTATGGCTACACCTTC. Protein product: CAISESRDSMDYGYTF.

CDR3 protein: CASSSNYREGGYTF. The CDR3 nucleotides are TGTGCCAGCAGCTCAAATTACAGGGAGGGTGGCTACACCTTC. The chain has TRBV11-2 and TRBJ1-2; the D gene is possibly TRBD1 (6 bases). The CDR3 loop spans 14 amino acids. V was clipped by 4 bases and J by 7 bases, with 16 bases between them. Germline CDR1 SGHAT, CDR2 FQNNGV.

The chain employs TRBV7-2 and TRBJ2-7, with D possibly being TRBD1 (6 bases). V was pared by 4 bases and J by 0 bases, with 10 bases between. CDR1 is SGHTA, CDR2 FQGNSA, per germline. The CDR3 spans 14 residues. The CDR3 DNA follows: TGTGCCAGCAGCTCGGACAGATACTCCTACGAGCAGTACTTC. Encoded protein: CASSSDRYSYEQYF. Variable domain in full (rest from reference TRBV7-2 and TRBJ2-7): GAGVSQSPSNKVTEKGKDVELRCDPISGHTALYWYRQSLGQGLEFLIYFQGNSAPDKSGLPSDRFSAERTGGSVSTLTIQRTQQEDSAVYLCASSSDRYSYEQYFGPGTRLTVT.

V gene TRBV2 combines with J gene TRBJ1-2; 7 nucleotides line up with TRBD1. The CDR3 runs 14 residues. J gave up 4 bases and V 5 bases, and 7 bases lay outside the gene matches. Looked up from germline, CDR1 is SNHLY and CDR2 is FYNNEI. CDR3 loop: CASSTGDTLYGYTF. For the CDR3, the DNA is TGTGCCAGCAGTACAGGGGATACCCTCTATGGCTACACCTTC. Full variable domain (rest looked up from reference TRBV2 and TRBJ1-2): EPEVTQTPSHQVTQMGQEVILRCVPISNHLYFYWYRQILGQKVEFLVSFYNNEISEKSEIFDDQFSVERPDGSNFTLKIRSTKLEDSAMYFCASSTGDTLYGYTFGSGTRLTVV.

CDR3 sequence (DNA): TGTGCCATCACGGACAGGGCGTTCTCCTACGAGCAGTACTTC. Its protein is CAITDRAFSYEQYF. J is TRBJ2-7 and V is TRBV10-3, with 8 bases fitting TRBD1. Germline assignment: CDR1 ENHRY and CDR2 SYGVKD. Trimming at V came to 7 bases and at J to 0 bases, leaving 5 bases not matched to a gene. CDR3 size: 14 residues.

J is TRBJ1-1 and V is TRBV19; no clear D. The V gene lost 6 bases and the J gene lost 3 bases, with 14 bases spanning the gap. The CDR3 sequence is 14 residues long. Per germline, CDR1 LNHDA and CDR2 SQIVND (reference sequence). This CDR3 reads CASRPGVGDTEAFF. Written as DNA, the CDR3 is TGTGCCAGTAGACCGGGAGTTGGGGACACTGAAGCTTTCTTT. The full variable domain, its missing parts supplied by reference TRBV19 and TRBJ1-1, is DGGITQSPKYLFRKEGQNVTLSCEQNLNHDAMYWYRQDPGQGLRLIYYSQIVNDFQKGDIAEGYSVSREKKESFPLTVTSAQKNPTAFYLCASRPGVGDTEAFFGQGTRLTVV.

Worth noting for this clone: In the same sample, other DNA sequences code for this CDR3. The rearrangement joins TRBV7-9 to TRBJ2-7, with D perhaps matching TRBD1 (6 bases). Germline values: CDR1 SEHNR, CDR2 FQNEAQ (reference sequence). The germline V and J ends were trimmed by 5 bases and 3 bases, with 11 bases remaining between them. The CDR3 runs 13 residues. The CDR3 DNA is TGTGCCAGCAGCCCGGGACAAGGCTACGAGCAGTACTTC. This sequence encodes CASSPGQGYEQYF.

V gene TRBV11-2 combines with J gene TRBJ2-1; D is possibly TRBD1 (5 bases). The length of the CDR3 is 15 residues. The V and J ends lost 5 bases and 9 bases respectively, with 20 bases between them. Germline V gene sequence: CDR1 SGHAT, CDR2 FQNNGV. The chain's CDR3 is CASSLVWGSSGEQFF. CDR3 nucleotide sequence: TGTGCCAGCAGCCTCGTCTGGGGCAGCTCTGGTGAGCAGTTCTTC.

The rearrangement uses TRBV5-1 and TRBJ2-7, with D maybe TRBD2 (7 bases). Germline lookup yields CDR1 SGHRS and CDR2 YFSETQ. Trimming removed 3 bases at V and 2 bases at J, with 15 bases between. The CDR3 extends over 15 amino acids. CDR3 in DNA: TGCGCCAGCAGCTCCAGAGGGGGGGCCCCCTACGAGCAGTACTTC. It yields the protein CASSSRGGAPYEQYF.

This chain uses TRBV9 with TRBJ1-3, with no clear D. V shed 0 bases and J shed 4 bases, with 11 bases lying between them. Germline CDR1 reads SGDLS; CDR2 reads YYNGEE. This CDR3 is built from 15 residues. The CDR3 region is CASSVASTLGNTIYF. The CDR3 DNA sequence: TGTGCCAGCAGCGTAGCCTCTACTTTAGGAAACACCATATATTTT. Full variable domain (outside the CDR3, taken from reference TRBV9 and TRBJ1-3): DSGVTQTPKHLITATGQRVTLRCSPRSGDLSVYWYQQSLDQGLQFLIQYYNGEERAKGNILERFSAQQFPDLHSELNLSSLELGDSALYFCASSVASTLGNTIYFGEGSWLTVV.

The CDR3 loop reads CASSPTGPYNEQFF. CDR3 sequence (DNA): TGTGCCAGCAGCCCGACAGGACCCTACAATGAGCAGTTCTTC. The chain combines TRBV28 with TRBJ2-1, with D perhaps matching TRBD1 (6 bases). The CDR3 contains 14 residues. Between the trimmed V and J ends, which lost 6 bases and 2 bases, there was a span of 11 bases. Germline V gene data show CDR1 as MDHEN and CDR2 as SYDVKM. Based on the CDR3 plus reference TRBV28 and TRBJ2-1, the full variable domain is DVKVTQSSRYLVKRTGEKVFLECVQDMDHENMFWYRQDPGLGLRLIYFSYDVKMKEKGDIPEGYSVSREKKERFSLILESASTNQTSMYLCASSPTGPYNEQFFGPGTRLTVL.

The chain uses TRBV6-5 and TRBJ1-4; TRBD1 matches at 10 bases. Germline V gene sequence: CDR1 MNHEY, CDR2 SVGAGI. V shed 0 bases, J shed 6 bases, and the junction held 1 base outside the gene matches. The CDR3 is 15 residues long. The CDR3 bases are TGTGCCAGCAGTTACTCGGACAGGGGGGATGAAAAACTGTTTTTT. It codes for CASSYSDRGDEKLFF.

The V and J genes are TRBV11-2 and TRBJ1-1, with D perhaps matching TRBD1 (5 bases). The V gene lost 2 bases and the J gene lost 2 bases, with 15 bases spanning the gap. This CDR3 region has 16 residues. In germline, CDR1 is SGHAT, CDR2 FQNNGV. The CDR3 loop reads CASSLFKSGGNTEAFF. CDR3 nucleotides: TGTGCCAGCAGCTTATTCAAGTCCGGGGGAAACACTGAAGCTTTCTTT.

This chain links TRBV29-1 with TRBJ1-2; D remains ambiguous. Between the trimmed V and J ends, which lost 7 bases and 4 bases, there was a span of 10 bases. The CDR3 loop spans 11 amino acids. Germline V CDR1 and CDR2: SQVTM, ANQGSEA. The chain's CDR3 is CSAANSYGYTF. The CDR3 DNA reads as TGCAGCGCCGCAAACAGCTATGGCTACACCTTC.

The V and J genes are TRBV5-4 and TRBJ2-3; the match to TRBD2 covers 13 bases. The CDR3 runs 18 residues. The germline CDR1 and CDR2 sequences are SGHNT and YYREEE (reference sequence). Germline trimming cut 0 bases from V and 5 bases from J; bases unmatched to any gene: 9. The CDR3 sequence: CASSLAYTSGGAGDTQYF. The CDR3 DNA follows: TGTGCCAGCAGCTTGGCCTATACTAGCGGGGGGGCGGGAGATACGCAGTATTTT.

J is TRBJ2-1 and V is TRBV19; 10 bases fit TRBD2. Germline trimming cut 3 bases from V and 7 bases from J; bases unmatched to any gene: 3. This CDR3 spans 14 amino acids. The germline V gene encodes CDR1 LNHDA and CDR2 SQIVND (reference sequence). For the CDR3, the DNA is TGTGCCAGTAGTATTCTAGCGGGGGAGAATGAGCAGTTCTTC. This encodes CASSILAGENEQFF.

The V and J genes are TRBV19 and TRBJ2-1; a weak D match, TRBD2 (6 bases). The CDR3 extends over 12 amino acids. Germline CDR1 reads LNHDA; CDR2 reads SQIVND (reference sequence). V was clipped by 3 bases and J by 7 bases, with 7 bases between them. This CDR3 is CASSIGGNEQFF. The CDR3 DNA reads TGTGCCAGTAGTATTGGAGGGAATGAGCAGTTCTTC.

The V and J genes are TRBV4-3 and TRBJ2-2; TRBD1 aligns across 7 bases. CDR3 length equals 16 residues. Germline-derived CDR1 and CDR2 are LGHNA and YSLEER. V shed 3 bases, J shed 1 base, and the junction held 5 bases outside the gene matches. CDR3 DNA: TGCGCCAGCAGCCAGGATAGGGGGCTGAACACCGGGGAGCTGTTTTTT. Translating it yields CASSQDRGLNTGELFF.

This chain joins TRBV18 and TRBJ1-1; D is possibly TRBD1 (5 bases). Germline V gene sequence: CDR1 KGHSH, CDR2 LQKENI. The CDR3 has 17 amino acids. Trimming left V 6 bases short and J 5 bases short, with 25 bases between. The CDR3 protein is CASSFGGEARVWTEAFF. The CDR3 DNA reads TGTGCCAGCTCCTTCGGGGGGGAAGCGCGGGTTTGGACTGAAGCTTTCTTT.

The CDR3 DNA reads as TGTGCCAGTAGTACCTTCGGGGAGCTGTTTTTT. Residues: CASSTFGELFF. The chain has TRBV19 and TRBJ2-2; D remains ambiguous. V dropped 4 bases and J dropped 7 bases, with 4 bases sitting between them. The CDR3 spans 11 residues. Looked up from germline, CDR1 is LNHDA and CDR2 is SQIVND (reference sequence).

CDR3 sequence: CASSPRTSGGNNEQFF. Here the CDR3 DNA reads TGCGCCAGCAGCCCAAGGACTAGCGGGGGAAACAATGAGCAGTTCTTC. The chain combines TRBV5-1 with TRBJ2-1; 13 bases match TRBD2. J gave up 5 bases and V 4 bases, and 6 bases lay outside the gene matches. Germline V gene lookup returns CDR1 SGHRS and CDR2 YFSETQ. The CDR3 loop spans 16 amino acids.

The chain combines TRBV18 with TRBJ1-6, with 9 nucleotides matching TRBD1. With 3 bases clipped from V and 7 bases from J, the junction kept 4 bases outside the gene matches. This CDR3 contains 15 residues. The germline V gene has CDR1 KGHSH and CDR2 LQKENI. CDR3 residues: CASSPGTGYNSPLHF. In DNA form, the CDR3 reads TGTGCCAGCTCACCGGGGACAGGGTACAATTCACCCCTCCACTTT.

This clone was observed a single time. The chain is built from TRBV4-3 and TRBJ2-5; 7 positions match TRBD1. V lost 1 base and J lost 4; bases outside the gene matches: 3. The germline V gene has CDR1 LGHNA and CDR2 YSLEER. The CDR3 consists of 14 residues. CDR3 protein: CASSQGQGPETQYF. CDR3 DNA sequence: TGCGCCAGCAGCCAAGGACAGGGCCCAGAGACCCAGTACTTC.

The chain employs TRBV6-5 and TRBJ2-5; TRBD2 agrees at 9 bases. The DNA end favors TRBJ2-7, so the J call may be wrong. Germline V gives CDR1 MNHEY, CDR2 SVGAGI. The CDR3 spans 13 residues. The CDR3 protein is CASGGGASYEQYF. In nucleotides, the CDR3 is TGTGCCAGCGGCGGGGGGGCTTCCTACGAGCAGTACTTC.

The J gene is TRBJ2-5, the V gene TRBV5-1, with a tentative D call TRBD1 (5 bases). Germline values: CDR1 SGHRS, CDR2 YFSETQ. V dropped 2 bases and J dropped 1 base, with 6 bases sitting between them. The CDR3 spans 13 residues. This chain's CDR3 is CASSFGAQETQYF. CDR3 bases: TGCGCCAGCAGCTTTGGGGCCCAAGAGACCCAGTACTTC.

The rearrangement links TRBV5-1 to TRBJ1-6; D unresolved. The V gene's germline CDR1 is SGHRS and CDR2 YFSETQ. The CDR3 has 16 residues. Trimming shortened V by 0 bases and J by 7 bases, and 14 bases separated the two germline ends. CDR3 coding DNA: TGCGCCAGCAGCTTGGCGCCCCCGGGTCTAAATTCACCCCTCCACTTT. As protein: CASSLAPPGLNSPLHF.

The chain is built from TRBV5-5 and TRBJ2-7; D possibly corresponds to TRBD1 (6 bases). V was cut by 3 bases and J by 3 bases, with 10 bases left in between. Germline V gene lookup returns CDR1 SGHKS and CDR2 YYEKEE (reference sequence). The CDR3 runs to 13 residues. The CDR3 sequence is CASSSGQIYEQYF. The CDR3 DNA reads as TGTGCCAGCAGCTCGGGACAAATCTACGAGCAGTACTTC.

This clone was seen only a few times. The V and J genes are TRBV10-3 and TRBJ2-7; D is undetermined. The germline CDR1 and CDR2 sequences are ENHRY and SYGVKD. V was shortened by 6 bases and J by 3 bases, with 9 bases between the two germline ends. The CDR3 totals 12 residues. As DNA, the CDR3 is TGTGCCATCAGAACACCAGACTACGAGCAGTACTTC. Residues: CAIRTPDYEQYF.

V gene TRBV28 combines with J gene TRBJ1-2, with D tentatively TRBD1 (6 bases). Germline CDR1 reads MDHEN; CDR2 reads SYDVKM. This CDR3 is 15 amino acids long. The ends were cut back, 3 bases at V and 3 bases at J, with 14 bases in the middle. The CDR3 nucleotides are TGTGCCAGCAGTTTGTCGGGCAGGGGTTACTATGGCTACACCTTC. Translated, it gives CASSLSGRGYYGYTF.